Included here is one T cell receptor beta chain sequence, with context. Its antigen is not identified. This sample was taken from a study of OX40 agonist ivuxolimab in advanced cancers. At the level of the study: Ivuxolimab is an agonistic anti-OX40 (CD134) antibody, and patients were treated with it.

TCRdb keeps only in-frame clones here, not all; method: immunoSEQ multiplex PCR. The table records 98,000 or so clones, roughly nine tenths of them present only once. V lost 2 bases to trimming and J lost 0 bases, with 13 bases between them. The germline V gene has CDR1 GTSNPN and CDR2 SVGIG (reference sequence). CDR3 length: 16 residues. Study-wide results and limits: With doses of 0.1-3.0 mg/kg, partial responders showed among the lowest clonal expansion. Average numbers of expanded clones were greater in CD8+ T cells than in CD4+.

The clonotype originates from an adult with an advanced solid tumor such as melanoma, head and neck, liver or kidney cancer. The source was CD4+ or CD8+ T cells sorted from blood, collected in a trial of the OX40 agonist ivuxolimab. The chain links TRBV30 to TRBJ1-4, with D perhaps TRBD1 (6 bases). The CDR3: CAWSQGPAATNEKLFF. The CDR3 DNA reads TGTGCCTGGAGTCAGGGGCCCGCAGCAACTAATGAAAAACTGTTTTTT.